This T cell receptor (beta chain) was sequenced in a study of T cell responses to AZD1222 COVID-19 vaccine. The assay was immunoSEQ multiplex PCR, and TCRdb's table has in-frame clones only and misses some. The sample lists roughly 21,000 clones, around 82% occurring once. The CDR3 runs to 14 residues. CDR1 SEHNR and CDR2 FQNEAQ come from the germline V gene (reference sequence). Trimming removed 5 bases at V and 4 bases at J, with 14 bases between. The rearrangement uses TRBV7-9 and TRBJ2-5; no definite D call. The TCR sequence derives from an adult in good health. The sequences come from peripheral blood, collected on day 0 of AZD1222 vaccination. CDR3 in DNA: TGTGCCAGCAGCCTCAATGACGGGCGAGAGACCCAGTACTTC. Its protein is CASSLNDGRETQYF.